Sequencing of this TCR beta chain was carried out in a study of T cells in women clearing cervical HPV infection (dated by TCRdb to between 2018 and 2020). For context, the study as a whole: The cases were about two dozen women with histologically confirmed HPV16-related CIN3 or worse, and 2 of those women had invasive cancers. Since only a few of the women had HLA typing available, the possibility that HLA type was acting as a confounder could not be ruled out. Blood from cases was drawn at the visit where the lesion was first identified, while blood from controls was drawn once the infection was no longer detected. In the parent cohort, more than 8,500 women aged 18 or older were enrolled in Guanacaste, Costa Rica, during about 1992 to 1994 and then followed for less than 8 years. Among cases, blood sampling occurred a median of roughly 150 days after lesion detection, with an interquartile range of about 90 to 200 days. Cases and controls were matched on year of sample collection and on age within five years. Median age was 34 years in cases versus over 37 in controls, and baseline characteristics did not differ significantly. As quality controls, five blinded duplicates were added to each group, bringing the total to 60 or so samples made up of 50 or so participants and about 10 replicates. Nested within Costa Rica's Guanacaste HPV Natural History Study, an exploratory proof-of-principle case-control study compared TCR repertoires across cervical HPV16 outcomes. Controls were 25 women whose single incident HPV16 infection cleared within 12 months without precancer or cancer developing. Points the paper makes about the study in general: Across sequencing depths, CIN3+ cases showed significantly higher TCR repertoire richness than controls, but evenness did not differ between the groups. T-cell numbers per sample were unknown, so richness differences could reflect varying T-cell content rather than repertoire biology. Because of the cross-sectional design, the study could not determine whether the associations came before infection or resulted from infection, and neither effector/memory subsets nor HPV-specific T cells were isolated. Random forest classifiers that combined richness and V gene abundances separated cases from controls with an estimated AUC of approximately 0.79. Cases had lower TRBV6-7 relative abundance than controls (0.11% versus 0.16%; Bonferroni P = 0.0008).

Its CDR3 holds 14 amino acids, cysteine through phenylalanine. Sequencing covers 33 bases of the CDR3, shown here with the frame starting at base 1. Germline trimming: 4 bases from V, 5 bases from J; junction bases outside gene matches: 6. Reading the germline V gene gives CDR1 SGHRS and CDR2 YFSETQ. Using the immunoSEQ assay, multiplex PCR amplified TCR beta CDR3 regions from an average of approximately 1,100 ng of genomic DNA per sample. Primer bias was corrected in the assay by using a complete synthetic TCR repertoire to establish an amplification baseline. The amplicons were sequenced using the Illumina platform. The paper's processing steps were these. Error correction of the sequences involved clustering with frequency ratios plus a modified nearest-neighbor algorithm, after which the sequences were analyzed in the immunoSEQ Analyzer using IMGT gene definitions. At each rarefaction depth, TCR richness and evenness were averaged across 20 rarefaction repeats, and samples with fewer sequences than that depth were excluded. Wilcoxon rank sum tests with FDR correction were used to compare V, D and J gene relative abundances between the groups. For the blinded duplicates, the intraclass correlation was 90% to 97% for TCR richness and averaged 76.4% across about 70 gene segments. TCRdb obtained this table from immuneACCESS and retained in-frame rearrangements with V and J assigned. These tables miss some clones; where compared with another copy, unresolved V genes account for less than half of the shortfall, and the remainder is unexplained. That table is the source of V, J and clone size, and D and trimming were worked out from the DNA. The sample table includes roughly 42,000 clones. The ten largest clones add up to 4.8% of the sample.

Remarks on this clone: What this receptor recognizes is not known. With the read ending 3 residues before the CDR3 end, the germline J gene is used to fill in that end.

Every participant had a single incident cervical HPV16 infection, and women with prevalent HPV16 infections were excluded. Cervical HPV DNA was detected with MY09/MY11 PCR, and genotyping was done with dot-blot hybridization. Around 15 mL of heparinized blood were centrifuged, and the buffy coat was split into aliquots, frozen at -30 degrees C, and then kept at -80 degrees C. QIAGEN kits were used to extract genomic DNA from the buffy coat specimens. This receptor was identified in a woman aged 18 to 75 with a cervical HPV16 infection that either progressed to CIN3+ or cleared (not recorded which). The chain is assembled from TRBV5-1 and TRBJ2-7; TRBD1 agrees with 10 junctional bases. Sequencing was carried out using blood buffy coat. The covered CDR3 bases are TGCGCCAGCAGCCTTGGGACAGGGGCGAACGAG. It codes for CASSLGTGANE. The full CDR3 protein reads CASSLGTGANEQYF.